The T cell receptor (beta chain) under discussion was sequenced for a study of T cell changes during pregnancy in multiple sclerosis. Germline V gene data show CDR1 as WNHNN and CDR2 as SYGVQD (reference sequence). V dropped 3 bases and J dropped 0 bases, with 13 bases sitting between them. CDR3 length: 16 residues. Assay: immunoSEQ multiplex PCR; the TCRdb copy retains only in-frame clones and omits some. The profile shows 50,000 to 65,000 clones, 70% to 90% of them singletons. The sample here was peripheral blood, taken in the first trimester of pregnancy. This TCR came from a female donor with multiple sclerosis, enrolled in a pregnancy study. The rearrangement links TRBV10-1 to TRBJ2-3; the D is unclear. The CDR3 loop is CASSELQALSTDTQYF. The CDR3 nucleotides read TGCGCCAGCAGTGAACTCCAGGCTCTTAGCACAGATACGCAGTATTTT.